Many counts were recorded for the clone carrying this T cell receptor beta chain. The antigen is unknown. TCRdb reanalysed the RACE reads using MiXCR and keeps one entry per CDR3 protein. Altogether approximately 350,000 distinct CDR3 sequences are present, under 6.5% being singletons, with the ten largest covering about 5.4%. The data were taken from a study of human T cells and chemical hapten exposure. General study points: With patch test score, the counts of PT1 expanded TCRs showed a positive correlation. Controls had significantly fewer large CDR3 similarity clusters than were formed by expanded TCRs. Sensitizing with DPC caused no change in TCRs above 1 in 1000 frequency.

Time point noted: patch test 2, 6 weeks after DPC sensitization. The treatment was: therapeutic diphenylcyclopropenone sensitization with weekly scalp DPC. Prior to application of each patch test, blood was drawn. The receptor was isolated from a woman aged 18-30 years with alopecia areata. Some clones in this sample may be carry-over from other donors' samples. This specimen was whole blood, taken in connection with sensitization to the hapten diphenylcyclopropenone (DPC).

This CDR3 is CASSRRTSGGQETQYF. The CDR3 region has the DNA TGTGCCAGCAGCCGTCGGACTAGCGGGGGGCAAGAGACCCAGTACTTC. V gene TRBV7-2 combines with J gene TRBJ2-5; 14 bases line up with TRBD2. The CDR3 is 16 residues long. Losses at the gene ends were 5 bases for V and 2 bases for J; bases not matched to a gene: 4. Looked up from germline, CDR1 is SGHTA and CDR2 is FQGNSA. The variable domain in full, with the rest retrieved from reference TRBV7-2 and TRBJ2-5, is GAGVSQSPSNKVTEKGKDVELRCDPISGHTALYWYRQSLGQGLEFLIYFQGNSAPDKSGLPSDRFSAERTGGSVSTLTIQRTQQEDSAVYLCASSRRTSGGQETQYFGPGTRLLVL.